This note documents a single T cell receptor beta chain sequence. The antigen remains undetermined. Looked up from germline, CDR1 is SGHNT and CDR2 is YYREEE (reference sequence). This CDR3 comprises 16 residues. V was trimmed by 0 bases and J by 2 bases, leaving 11 bases between them. Primers included in the PCR were 60 Vbeta and 13 Jbeta primers. TCRdb's copy holds only in-frame clones and misses some; the assay was immunoSEQ multiplex PCR. This sample has 90,000 to 110,000 clones; over 70% occur once, and the top ten carry around 1.2%. These data belong to a study of cytomegalovirus exposure and HLA in healthy donors. General study points: Within an earlier analysis, most TCR beta V segments proved productive either about 90% or about 30% of the time. The majority of TCR sequences were rare, yet some public TCRs appeared in many donors.

The TCR sequence derives from a man aged 35-49 years in good health and CMV-seronegative. Sequences were obtained from PBMCs. The chain combines TRBV5-4 with TRBJ1-4, with D unresolved. Here the CDR3 DNA reads TGTGCCAGCAGCTTGGTAGGGAGTAGCACTAATGAAAAACTGTTTTTT. It is translated as CASSLVGSSTNEKLFF. The whole variable domain, remainder taken from reference TRBV5-4 and TRBJ1-4, is ETGVTQSPTHLIKTRGQQVTLRCSSQSGHNTVSWYQQALGQGPQFIFQYYREEENGRGNFPPRFSGLQFPNYSSELNVNALELDDSALYLCASSLVGSSTNEKLFFGSGTQLSVL.